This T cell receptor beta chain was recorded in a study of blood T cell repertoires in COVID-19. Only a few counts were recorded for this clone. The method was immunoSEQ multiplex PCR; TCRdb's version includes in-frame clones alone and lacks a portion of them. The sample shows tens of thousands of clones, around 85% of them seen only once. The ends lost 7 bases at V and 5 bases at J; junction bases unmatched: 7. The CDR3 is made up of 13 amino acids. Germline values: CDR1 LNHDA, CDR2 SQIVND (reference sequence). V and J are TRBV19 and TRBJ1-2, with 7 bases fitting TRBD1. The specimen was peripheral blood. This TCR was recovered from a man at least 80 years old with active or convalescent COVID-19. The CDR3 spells CASTEDREYGYTF. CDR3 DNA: TGTGCCAGTACCGAAGACAGGGAATATGGCTACACCTTC.